These 3 T cell receptor beta chains originate from one sample sequenced in a study of Graves' ophthalmopathy and Graves' hyperthyroidism. CDR3 regions of TCR beta were amplified from RNA transcripts. HTBI-primed first-round RT-PCR preceded second-round multiplex PCR. MiXCR, run by TCRdb on the multiplex PCR reads, gives a single entry per CDR3 protein. The table has hundreds of thousands of distinct CDR3 sequences, about two fifths seen once. Sequencing was carried out using peripheral blood. Source of these receptors: an adult man with Graves' ophthalmopathy.

The chain joins TRBV10-3 to TRBJ1-3, with D tentatively TRBD1 (5 bases). This CDR3 is built from 16 residues. V was trimmed by 0 bases and J by 4 bases, leaving 13 bases between them. Germline V CDR1 and CDR2: ENHRY, SYGVKD. The CDR3 sequence is CAISESMWDVGNTIYF. In DNA, the CDR3 is TGTGCCATCAGTGAGTCGATGTGGGACGTCGGAAACACCATATATTTT.

This clonotype was seen at least ten times. J is TRBJ2-5 and V is TRBV5-4, with D perhaps matching TRBD2 (5 bases). This CDR3 is built from 13 residues. V shed 4 bases and J shed 4 bases, with 11 bases lying between them. Germline V gene sequence: CDR1 SGHNT, CDR2 YYREEE (reference sequence). CDR3 nucleotides: TGTGCCAGCAGCATTAGCGCCCTAGAGACCCAGTACTTC. Residues: CASSISALETQYF.

This clonotype was seen at least ten times. The chain has TRBV2 and TRBJ2-5; 8 nucleotides match TRBD2. Per germline, CDR1 SNHLY and CDR2 FYNNEI. This CDR3 is 13 amino acids long. V shed 8 bases and J 8 bases; nucleotides not matched to a gene: 10. The CDR3 loop reads CASGVGSGNTQYF. CDR3 coding DNA: TGTGCCAGCGGGGTCGGTAGCGGGAATACCCAGTACTTC.